This T cell receptor (beta chain) was sequenced during a study of blood T cell repertoires in COVID-19. Study in general: Spain, Italy and the United States supplied samples that represented acute and convalescent COVID-19. From T cells, B-cell-depleted T cells, or PBMCs came the material, which was cDNA or gDNA.

V was cut by 6 bases and J by 6 bases, with 12 bases left in between. CDR1 is MNHEY and CDR2 is SVGAGI in the germline V gene. CDR3 size: 13 residues. Per the original data handling: The assay estimated nucleated cells by amplifying reference gene primers. Generated by immunoSEQ multiplex PCR, the TCRdb table keeps only in-frame clones and is missing some. V and J calls and clone size are given by that table; D and trimming were obtained from the DNA. The sample records some 58,000 clones, nearly 95% being singletons. The sequence was obtained from a man between 45 and 60 years old with active COVID-19. Input material: peripheral blood. The gene calls are TRBV6-5 and TRBJ2-1; tentative D call: TRBD1 (7 bases). CDR3 loop: CASSGGTANEQFF. The CDR3 DNA sequence: TGTGCCAGCAGCGGAGGGACAGCCAATGAGCAGTTCTTC.